One and the same sample provided the 18 T cell receptor beta chains below, sequenced in a study of cytomegalovirus exposure and HLA in healthy donors. This PCR relied on a set of 60 Vbeta primers and 13 Jbeta primers. The repertoire was sequenced with immunoSEQ multiplex PCR; TCRdb's copy has only in-frame clones and lacks some. The table records roughly 150,000 clones, 82% of them present only once. What was sequenced was PBMCs. The receptor set was obtained from a woman between 45 and 60 years old in good health and CMV-seropositive.

This chain joins TRBV19 and TRBJ2-4, with 11 bases matching TRBD1. This CDR3 region has 17 residues. Germline assignment: CDR1 LNHDA and CDR2 SQIVND (reference sequence). Germline trimming cut 4 bases from V and 1 base from J; bases unmatched to any gene: 6. The CDR3, as DNA: TGTGCCAGTAGTACACTCCGGGACAGGGGGGCCAAAAACATTCAGTACTTC. Its protein is CASSTLRDRGAKNIQYF.

CDR3 sequence (DNA): TGTGCCAGAAGCCCGCGTGACCCGGGGGGGGATGGCTACACCTTC. Translated: CARSPRDPGGDGYTF. The genes are TRBV5-3 and TRBJ1-2; TRBD1 is a possible D gene (5 bases). TRBV5-3 is identified as an open reading frame with a role that is uncertain. The V and J ends lost 4 bases and 6 bases respectively, with 19 bases between them. The CDR3 has 15 amino acids.

The V gene is TRBV4-3, the J gene TRBJ2-3; 8 bases are a match to TRBD2. The CDR3 runs to 17 residues. Germline V gives CDR1 LGHNA, CDR2 YSLEER. V lost 0 bases to trimming and J lost 4 bases; unmatched junction nucleotides: 9. CDR3 sequence reads: CASSQDSRGGPSDTQYF. The CDR3 DNA reads TGCGCCAGCAGCCAAGATTCTCGGGGGGGGCCATCAGATACGCAGTATTTT.

The chain carries TRBV30 and TRBJ1-4, with a tentative D call TRBD1 (5 bases). CDR1 is GTSNPN and CDR2 is SVGIG in the germline V gene (reference sequence). The CDR3 loop spans 15 amino acids. V was cut by 2 bases and J by 8 bases, with 18 bases left in between. Here the CDR3 DNA reads TGTGCCTGGAGTTCGGCGGGGGGGGGTGGAGAAAAACTGTTTTTT. This codes for CAWSSAGGGGEKLFF.

The J gene is TRBJ2-1, the V gene TRBV4-2; 10 positions agree with TRBD2. V was clipped by 1 base and J by 15 bases; unmatched bases: 12. CDR3 size: 15 residues. Germline V CDR1 and CDR2: LGHNA, YNFKEQ. The CDR3 region has the DNA TGTGCCAGCAGCCAAGTTGCGAGCGGGGGGGCCGATCTGTTCTTC. This sequence encodes CASSQVASGGADLFF.

This clone was found once. The chain uses TRBV27 and TRBJ2-3; 8 bases line up with TRBD2. Looked up from germline, CDR1 is MNHEY and CDR2 is SMNVEV (reference sequence). The CDR3 has 15 amino acids. Trimming took 6 bases from V and 0 from J; bases not matched to a gene: 5. For the CDR3, the DNA is TGTGCCAGCAGCCTACTAGCGGCTAGCACAGATACGCAGTATTTT. This translates into CASSLLAASTDTQYF.

This chain connects TRBV10-3 to TRBJ1-3; D gene unclear. In germline, CDR1 is ENHRY, CDR2 SYGVKD. V dropped 10 bases and J dropped 4 bases, with 17 bases sitting between them. The CDR3 has 14 residues. The CDR3 protein is CATNFPSLGNTIYF. CDR3 DNA sequence: TGTGCCACCAATTTCCCGTCACTCGGAAACACCATATATTTT.

The V gene is TRBV6-5, the J gene TRBJ1-3, with D unresolved. The CDR3 length is 16 residues. Germline loops: CDR1 MNHEY, CDR2 SVGAGI. V was shortened by 0 bases and J by 0 bases, with 9 bases between the two germline ends. CDR3 bases: TGTGCCAGCAGTTACTCGGCGGCGAGCTCTGGAAACACCATATATTTT. Translating gives CASSYSAASSGNTIYF.

J is TRBJ2-4 and V is TRBV6-1; D is perhaps TRBD1 (6 bases). The CDR3 is made up of 13 amino acids. The V gene's germline CDR1 is MNHNS and CDR2 SASEGT. Trimming took 7 bases from V and 6 from J, leaving 13 bases between them. CDR3 region: CASIQGFPNIQYF. The DNA for the CDR3 is TGTGCCAGCATACAGGGATTTCCAAACATTCAGTACTTC.

V gene TRBV25-1 combines with J gene TRBJ2-3; 12 bases are a match to TRBD2. This CDR3 has 16 amino acids. V dropped 3 bases and J dropped 2; count of bases not matched to a gene: 3. In germline, CDR1 is MGHDK, CDR2 SYGVNS. CDR3 bases: TGTGCCAGCAGTGAGGGGACTAGCGGGTCCACAGATACGCAGTATTTT. Its protein is CASSEGTSGSTDTQYF.

V is TRBV5-6 and J is TRBJ2-1; D possibly corresponds to TRBD2 (5 bases). V was cut by 3 bases and J by 0 bases, with 13 bases left in between. The germline V gene encodes CDR1 SGHDT and CDR2 YYEEEE. CDR3 size: 16 residues. As DNA, the CDR3 is TGTGCCAGCAGCTCTGGTATTGGGAGCTCCTACAATGAGCAGTTCTTC. Translation gives CASSSGIGSSYNEQFF.

For the CDR3, the DNA is TGTGCCAGTAGTGCCCCGGGACAGGGTATCGATGGGGCCAACGTCCTGACTTTC. As protein: CASSAPGQGIDGANVLTF. This sequence joins TRBV19 and TRBJ2-6; 9 nucleotides match TRBD1. Germline V gives CDR1 LNHDA, CDR2 SQIVND (reference sequence). This CDR3 is built from 18 residues. The V gene end was trimmed by 5 bases and the J gene end by 3 bases; junction bases not matched to a gene: 11.

The gene calls are TRBV29-1 and TRBJ1-1, with D possibly being TRBD1 (5 bases). This CDR3 region has 13 residues. Germline values: CDR1 SQVTM, CDR2 ANQGSEA. The V and J ends lost 4 bases and 7 bases respectively, with 16 bases between them. The CDR3 DNA follows: TGCAGCGTTGCGGGCGGGGGGTCAGTTGAAGCTTTCTTT. This sequence encodes CSVAGGGSVEAFF.

This clone was recorded only once. The chain joins TRBV30 to TRBJ1-1; no definite D call. V shed 2 bases and J shed 1 base, with 5 bases lying between them. There are 12 residues in the CDR3. Germline CDR1 is GTSNPN and CDR2 is SVGIG (reference sequence). CDR3 protein: CAWSQENTEAFF. For the CDR3, the DNA is TGTGCCTGGAGTCAGGAGAACACTGAAGCTTTCTTT. The whole variable domain, filled in from reference TRBV30 and TRBJ1-1, reads SQTIHQWPATLVQPVGSPLSLECTVEGTSNPNLYWYRQAAGRGLQLLFYSVGIGQISSEVPQNLSASRPQDRQFILSSKKLLLSDSGFYLCAWSQENTEAFFGQGTRLTVV.

A few counts support this clone. The genes are TRBV5-6 and TRBJ1-5; 8 bases match TRBD1. This CDR3 has 13 amino acids. Per the germline V gene, CDR1 is SGHDT and CDR2 is YYEEEE. With 0 bases clipped from V and 10 bases from J, the junction kept 3 bases outside the gene matches. The CDR3, as DNA: TGTGCCAGCAGCTTGGGGACAGGGACACCCCAGCATTTT. Its translation: CASSLGTGTPQHF.

The V and J genes are TRBV5-1 and TRBJ1-4; D possibly corresponds to TRBD1 (6 bases). Deletions cut 3 bases from V and 4 bases from J, with 10 bases between. CDR3 length: 14 amino acids. Germline V CDR1 and CDR2: SGHRS, YFSETQ. This chain's CDR3 is CASSSGQSNEKLFF. For the CDR3, the DNA is TGCGCCAGCAGCTCAGGACAGAGTAATGAAAAACTGTTTTTT. Combining the CDR3 with reference TRBV5-1 and TRBJ1-4 gives the whole variable domain KAGVTQTPRYLIKTRGQQVTLSCSPISGHRSVSWYQQTPGQGLQFLFEYFSETQRNKGNFPGRFSGRQFSNSRSEMNVSTLELGDSALYLCASSSGQSNEKLFFGSGTQLSVL.

As concerns this clone: One end of the junction is discordant with germline, which a read error may explain. This chain joins TRBV7-9 and TRBJ1-1; 10 bases match TRBD1. The CDR3 contains 16 residues. Germline V gene data show CDR1 as SEHNR and CDR2 as FQNEAQ (reference sequence). CDR3 protein: CSSSRSGTGANTEAFF. The CDR3 DNA reads as TGTTCCAGCAGCCGGTCCGGGACAGGGGCTAACACTGAAGCTTTCTTT.

The chain links TRBV19 to TRBJ2-6, with D hard to call. From germline, CDR1 is LNHDA and CDR2 SQIVND (reference sequence). Trimming stripped 4 bases from V and 0 bases from J, with 4 bases between. The CDR3 covers 14 residues. CDR3 loop: CASSTHSGANVLTF. DNA for the CDR3: TGTGCCAGTAGTACCCACTCTGGGGCCAACGTCCTGACTTTC. Combining the CDR3 with reference TRBV19 and TRBJ2-6 gives the whole variable domain DGGITQSPKYLFRKEGQNVTLSCEQNLNHDAMYWYRQDPGQGLRLIYYSQIVNDFQKGDIAEGYSVSREKKESFPLTVTSAQKNPTAFYLCASSTHSGANVLTFGAGSRLTVL.